The clone carrying this T cell receptor beta chain has just a few counts. Its antigen is unidentified. Following extraction, RNA underwent reverse transcription to cDNA, which served as the sequencing template. Profiling relied on immunoSEQ multiplex PCR, and the TCRdb table lists in-frame clones only, not all of them. The profile shows 80,000 to 100,000 clones, under 45% of them singletons. V was shortened by 0 bases and J by 5 bases, with 7 bases between the two germline ends. The CDR3 extends over 12 amino acids. The germline CDR1 and CDR2 sequences are SQVTM and ANQGSEA. These data are taken from a study of CD8+ T cells in alopecia areata. The study, taken as a whole, reports: Possibly because of HLA-related factors, TCR sharing was less clear across patients than in mice. Resident alphabeta T cells of normal skin are also sequenced in scalp samples.

The study team obtained lesional scalp punch biopsies and peripheral blood from alopecia areata patients. A FACSAria was used to sort CD4+ and CD8+ T cells. These cells came from PBMCs. The clonotype was recovered from a human donor with alopecia areata. The chain combines TRBV29-1 with TRBJ2-5; D is unclear. The sample taken for sequencing was CD4+ T cells sorted from blood. The DNA for the CDR3 is TGCAGCGTTGAAGAAACTGGCGAGACCCAGTACTTC. Translating it yields CSVEETGETQYF.